This T cell receptor beta chain came from a study of T cells after yellow fever vaccination. Broader study findings: Booster samples showed a return of most primary-vaccination clones (roughly 96% CD4, 85% to 90% CD8). Abundant clonotypes from the bulk population could have been carried over as contaminants into FACS-sorted repertoires.

UMIs and a universal primer site were added when TCR cDNA was made by 5'RACE template switching. TCRdb itself ran the 5' RACE reads through MiXCR, one entry per CDR3 protein. The sample consists of about 75,000 distinct CDR3 sequences, around 7.8% of them appearing once. The sample holds many counts of this clonotype. The antigen is unknown. The receptor was isolated from a man aged 18 to 29 who received the YFV17D yellow fever vaccine. Specimen: CD8+ T cells sorted from PBMCs, collected around 10 days after the first yellow fever vaccination.

The CDR3 loop reads CASSVEGRAMDLGGELFF. In DNA, the CDR3 is TGTGCCAGCAGCGTAGAGGGCAGGGCAATGGACCTTGGCGGGGAGCTGTTTTTT. The chain employs TRBV9 and TRBJ2-2; TRBD1 might be the D (5 bases). CDR1 is SGDLS, CDR2 YYNGEE, per germline. The length of the CDR3 is 18 residues. Between the trimmed V and J ends, which lost 0 bases and 7 bases, there was a span of 22 bases.